These 23 T cell receptor beta chains were all obtained from the same sample, sequenced in a study of blood T cell repertoires in COVID-19 (dated by TCRdb to the early 2020s). Library creation used the immunoSEQ multiplex PCR assay. TCRdb's version of the immuneACCESS table is confined to in-frame rearrangements and falls short of the full clone set. An unresolved V gene accounts for under half of the shortfall where checked; the remainder is of unknown origin. For this sample the table gives about 190,000 clones, of which 70% to 90% were detected only once. In total, the top ten clones hold 20% to 25% of the sample. Sample: peripheral blood. These receptors originate from a man in his 60s with active or convalescent COVID-19.

The chain has TRBV30 and TRBJ1-5; TRBD1 is a possible D gene (5 bases). Germline loops: CDR1 GTSNPN, CDR2 SVGIG (reference sequence). The CDR3 sequence is 19 residues long. Trimming cost V 1 base and J 0 bases, with 22 bases left between them. CDR3 sequence (DNA): TGTGCCTGGAGTGCCTCGTGGGGGGATTCAGTCTATAGCAATCAGCCCCAGCATTTT. Amino acid sequence: CAWSASWGDSVYSNQPQHF. Full variable domain (remainder filled in from reference TRBV30 and TRBJ1-5): SQTIHQWPATLVQPVGSPLSLECTVEGTSNPNLYWYRQAAGRGLQLLFYSVGIGQISSEVPQNLSASRPQDRQFILSSKKLLLSDSGFYLCAWSASWGDSVYSNQPQHFGDGTRLSIL.

The chain employs TRBV19 and TRBJ2-2; 8 bases align to TRBD1. V was pared by 4 bases and J by 2 bases, with 6 bases of the junction left unmatched. The length of the CDR3 is 16 residues. Germline V gene lookup returns CDR1 LNHDA and CDR2 SQIVND (reference sequence). CDR3 sequence: CASSKRTGYNTGELFF. The DNA for the CDR3 is TGTGCCAGTAGTAAGAGGACAGGGTATAACACCGGGGAGCTGTTTTTT.

J is TRBJ2-5 and V is TRBV6-5; maybe TRBD1 (6 bases). This CDR3 is 13 amino acids long. Trimming left V 5 bases short and J 1 base short, with 8 bases between. Germline V lookup: CDR1 MNHEY, CDR2 SVGAGI. The CDR3 sequence is CASSLGAQETQYF. The CDR3 bases are TGTGCCAGCAGTCTGGGGGCCCAAGAGACCCAGTACTTC.

In this sample, this clone turned up once. The rearrangement joins TRBV6-2 or TRBV6-3 to TRBJ2-5, with 13 nucleotides matching TRBD2. The CDR3 loop spans 16 amino acids. V lost 6 bases, J lost 4 bases, and 8 bases stayed unmatched. Per germline, CDR1 MNHEY and CDR2 SVGEGT. The CDR3 bases are TGTGCCAGCAGCCCTGGGACTAGCGGGGCGGGAGAGACCCAGTACTTC. As protein: CASSPGTSGAGETQYF.

This clone showed up just a few times. This chain joins TRBV10-1 and TRBJ1-5; D is possibly TRBD1 (5 bases). Between the trimmed V and J ends, which lost 8 bases and 4 bases, there was a span of 15 bases. CDR1 and CDR2 from the germline V gene are WNHNN and SYGVQD (reference sequence). The CDR3 runs 14 residues. The CDR3 loop is CASPGLDKNQPQHF. The CDR3 DNA sequence: TGCGCCAGCCCTGGGCTGGACAAAAATCAGCCCCAGCATTTT.

The chain recombines TRBV4-1 with TRBJ2-7; no definite D call. Trimming left V 0 bases short and J 0 bases short, with 6 bases between. Germline assignment: CDR1 MGHRA and CDR2 YSYEKL. The CDR3 extends over 14 amino acids. This CDR3 is CASSQDDNSYEQYF. In DNA form, the CDR3 reads TGCGCCAGCAGCCAAGACGACAACTCCTACGAGCAGTACTTC.

This clone showed up just a few times. The chain links TRBV2 to TRBJ1-5, with a possible D match to TRBD1 (5 bases). The CDR3 runs 13 residues. The germline V and J ends were trimmed by 4 bases and 4 bases, with 8 bases remaining between them. Germline CDR1 SNHLY, CDR2 FYNNEI. The CDR3: CASSVNRNQPQHF. CDR3 in DNA: TGTGCCAGCAGTGTGAACAGGAATCAGCCCCAGCATTTT.

Points on this clone: Different DNA sequences within this sample yield the same CDR3. The chain carries TRBV5-1 and TRBJ1-1; weak D call: TRBD1 (5 bases). Trimming shortened V by 4 bases and J by 5 bases, and 15 bases separated the two germline ends. There are 14 residues in the CDR3. The germline V gene has CDR1 SGHRS and CDR2 YFSETQ. The CDR3 reads CASSPEGSRTEAFF. CDR3 in DNA: TGCGCCAGCAGCCCGGAGGGGAGTAGGACTGAAGCTTTCTTT.

The chain carries TRBV5-1 and TRBJ1-2, with D possibly TRBD1 on 5 matching bases. The CDR3 totals 15 residues. The germline gives CDR1 SGHRS, CDR2 YFSETQ. The ends were cut back, 4 bases at V and 4 bases at J, with 17 bases in the middle. CDR3 residues: CASSPSGRGSYGYTF. The CDR3 DNA reads as TGCGCCAGCAGCCCCTCGGGGAGGGGCTCCTATGGCTACACCTTC.

The CDR3 nucleotides read TGTGCCAGCAGCTCTAGGGGGCGGGGCGGACCGAACACCGGGGAGCTGTTTTTT. Protein sequence: CASSSRGRGGPNTGELFF. The chain is built from TRBV11-2 and TRBJ2-2; a possible D gene is TRBD1 (7 bases). The CDR3 consists of 18 residues. With 4 bases removed from V and 0 bases from J, the gap between germline ends came to 18 bases. CDR1 and CDR2 from the germline V gene are SGHAT and FQNNGV.

V gene TRBV5-1 combines with J gene TRBJ2-1, with D hard to call. The V end lost 0 bases, the J end lost 4 bases, and 8 bases lay between the germline ends. The CDR3 is 14 amino acids. Germline CDR1 reads SGHRS; CDR2 reads YFSETQ. The CDR3 region is CASSLGQRYNEQFF. The CDR3, as DNA: TGCGCCAGCAGCTTGGGTCAGCGATACAATGAGCAGTTCTTC. The whole variable domain, remainder taken from reference TRBV5-1 and TRBJ2-1, is KAGVTQTPRYLIKTRGQQVTLSCSPISGHRSVSWYQQTPGQGLQFLFEYFSETQRNKGNFPGRFSGRQFSNSRSEMNVSTLELGDSALYLCASSLGQRYNEQFFGPGTRLTVL.

The V and J genes are TRBV28 and TRBJ2-2; 8 nucleotides match TRBD1. Looked up from germline, CDR1 is MDHEN and CDR2 is SYDVKM. V lost 6 bases to trimming and J lost 4 bases; unmatched junction nucleotides: 10. The CDR3 contains 16 residues. CDR3 region: CASRPDRGDATGELFF. CDR3 DNA: TGTGCCAGCAGACCCGACAGGGGAGATGCCACCGGGGAGCTGTTTTTT.

The chain is built from TRBV5-1 and TRBJ2-7; 11 bases are a match to TRBD1. V dropped 0 bases and J dropped 0; count of bases not matched to a gene: 5. Germline CDR1 and CDR2: SGHRS and YFSETQ. This CDR3 has 17 residues. The DNA of the CDR3 is TGCGCCAGCAGCTTGGCCCTGGGACAGGGGGACTCCTACGAGCAGTACTTC. As protein: CASSLALGQGDSYEQYF.

This clone appeared a single time. The chain employs TRBV19 and TRBJ2-5, with 7 bases that match TRBD1. Germline V gene data show CDR1 as LNHDA and CDR2 as SQIVND (reference sequence). This CDR3 is built from 16 residues. V shed 3 bases, J shed 9 bases, and the junction held 16 bases outside the gene matches. CDR3 DNA sequence: TGTGCCAGTAGTATTAAGGGGACAGTCAGGATGGTGGCCCAGTACTTC. Amino acids: CASSIKGTVRMVAQYF.

The V call is TRBV5-6, the J call TRBJ1-2, with D unresolved. Germline V CDR1 and CDR2: SGHDT, YYEEEE. The V gene lost 4 bases and the J gene lost 4 bases, with 14 bases spanning the gap. The CDR3 runs to 14 residues. The CDR3 here is CASSPPGLTYGYTF. CDR3 nucleotide sequence: TGTGCCAGCAGCCCCCCAGGACTTACCTATGGCTACACCTTC. Supplemented by reference TRBV5-6 and TRBJ1-2, the full variable domain reads DAGVTQSPTHLIKTRGQQVTLRCSPKSGHDTVSWYQQALGQGPQFIFQYYEEEERQRGNFPDRFSGHQFPNYSSELNVNALLLGDSALYLCASSPPGLTYGYTFGSGTRLTVV.

This clone was observed a few times. V gene TRBV2 combines with J gene TRBJ1-1, with unresolved D. Germline CDR1 reads SNHLY; CDR2 reads FYNNEI. Trimming took 4 bases from V and 0 from J, leaving 9 bases between them. This CDR3 has 14 amino acids. CDR3 protein: CASSVEQLNTEAFF. The CDR3 DNA is TGTGCCAGCAGTGTAGAACAGCTGAACACTGAAGCTTTCTTT.

The CDR3 loop reads CASGAGASYEQYF. CDR3 DNA: TGTGCCAGCGGAGCGGGGGCGTCCTACGAGCAGTACTTC. This chain links TRBV6-5 with TRBJ2-7; 8 bases line up with TRBD2. J gave up 1 base and V 8 bases, and 4 bases lay outside the gene matches. The CDR3 has 13 residues. Germline CDR1 and CDR2: MNHEY and SVGAGI.

V is TRBV10-3 and J is TRBJ2-4, with D unclear. Germline V gene lookup returns CDR1 ENHRY and CDR2 SYGVKD. The CDR3 extends over 16 amino acids. V lost 0 bases and J 0 bases, leaving 9 bases between the germline ends. CDR3 in amino acids: CAISESLGQAKNIQYF. The CDR3 DNA sequence: TGTGCCATCAGTGAGTCGCTGGGCCAAGCCAAAAACATTCAGTACTTC.

The chain recombines TRBV5-6 with TRBJ2-7; 11 bases are shared with TRBD1. V gave up 4 bases and J gave up 5 bases; unmatched junction bases: 2. The CDR3 is made up of 13 amino acids. The germline V gene has CDR1 SGHDT and CDR2 YYEEEE. As DNA, the CDR3 is TGTGCCAGCAGCGTGGACAGGGGGCACGAGCAGTACTTC. This sequence encodes CASSVDRGHEQYF.

The V and J genes are TRBV6-5 and TRBJ2-7; TRBD2 matches 9 bases. Looked up from germline, CDR1 is MNHEY and CDR2 is SVGAGI. CDR3 length: 15 residues. V shed 0 bases, J shed 10 bases, and the junction held 10 bases outside the gene matches. The CDR3: CASSYSMLRGGHQYF. The CDR3 DNA sequence: TGTGCCAGCAGTTACTCGATGCTGCGGGGGGGGCACCAGTACTTC.

The chain carries TRBV19 and TRBJ2-3, with D tentatively TRBD2 (7 bases). Trimming took 6 bases from V and 0 from J, leaving 16 bases between them. CDR3 size: 16 residues. Germline CDR1 reads LNHDA; CDR2 reads SQIVND (reference sequence). The CDR3 DNA sequence: TGTGCCAGTAGCGATAGGGGCGGGGGCAGCACAGATACGCAGTATTTT. Protein: CASSDRGGGSTDTQYF.

The chain links TRBV4-1 to TRBJ1-4; D unresolved. Germline-derived CDR1 and CDR2 are MGHRA and YSYEKL. The CDR3 contains 17 residues. With 4 bases removed from V and 0 bases from J, the gap between germline ends came to 15 bases. This chain's CDR3 is CASSPARGLSTNEKLFF. CDR3 bases: TGCGCCAGCAGCCCAGCTAGAGGATTATCAACTAATGAAAAACTGTTTTTT.

This clone was seen only once. This chain uses TRBV5-1 with TRBJ1-1; TRBD1 matches at 8 bases. The CDR3 is 13 amino acids. CDR1 SGHRS and CDR2 YFSETQ come from the germline V gene. V shed 5 bases and J 3 bases; nucleotides not matched to a gene: 3. CDR3 residues: CASSDRGDTEAFF. CDR3 sequence (DNA): TGCGCCAGCAGTGACAGGGGAGACACTGAAGCTTTCTTT.